This T cell receptor beta chain stems from a study of cytomegalovirus exposure and HLA in healthy donors. Study results and caveats: Owing to their indistinguishability, certain V segments, notably TRBV6-2 and TRBV6-3, were excluded. Prior analysis indicated that the majority of TCR beta V segments exhibited productivity approximately 87% or approximately 30% of the time. Equally common other TCR beta chains were less clonally expanded than HLA-associated ones, a later analysis found. Cytomegalovirus status was reportedly diagnosed by the classifier with high specificity and sensitivity.

The ends lost 3 bases at V and 0 bases at J; junction bases unmatched: 3. Germline V gene lookup returns CDR1 SGHRS and CDR2 YFSETQ. The CDR3 consists of 16 residues. Vbeta (60) and Jbeta (13) primers were used in the PCR. Assay used: immunoSEQ multiplex PCR; TCRdb lists only in-frame clones, some missing. In the table there are around 160,000 clones, around four fifths of which are singletons. Comment on this clone: Its antigen is still unknown.

This receptor was identified in a woman under 30 in good health and CMV-seronegative. The chain recombines TRBV5-1 with TRBJ2-6; TRBD1 agrees at 7 bases. Sequencing was done on a sample of PBMCs. The CDR3 coding sequence is TGCGCCAGCAGCTGGACAGGCCGCTCTGGGGCCAACGTCCTGACTTTC. Translated, it gives CASSWTGRSGANVLTF.